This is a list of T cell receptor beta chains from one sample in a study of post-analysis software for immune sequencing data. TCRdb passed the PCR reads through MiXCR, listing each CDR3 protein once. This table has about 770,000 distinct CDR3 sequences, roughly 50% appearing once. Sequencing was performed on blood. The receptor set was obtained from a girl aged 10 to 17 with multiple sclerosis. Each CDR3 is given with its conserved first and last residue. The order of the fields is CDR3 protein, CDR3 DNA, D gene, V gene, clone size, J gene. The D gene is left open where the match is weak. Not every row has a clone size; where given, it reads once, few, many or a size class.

cdr3_aa: CASSPGQVSNEQFF
cdr3_nt: TGTGCCAGCTCCCCGGGACAGGTTAGCAATGAGCAGTTCTTC
d_call: TRBD1
v_call: TRBV18
clone_size: NA
j_call: TRBJ2-1

cdr3_aa: CASSYAAGTTYEQYF
cdr3_nt: TGTGCCAGCAGTTACGCAGCGGGAACCACCTACGAGCAGTACTTC
d_call: TRBD2
v_call: TRBV6-5
clone_size: few
j_call: TRBJ2-7

cdr3_aa: CASSFYREGETQYF
cdr3_nt: TGTGCCAGCAGCTTTTACAGGGAGGGAGAGACCCAGTACTTC
d_call: NA
v_call: TRBV7-2
clone_size: NA
j_call: TRBJ2-5

cdr3_aa: CASSQGGGLPYEQYF
cdr3_nt: TGCGCCAGCAGCCAAGGCGGGGGACTCCCCTACGAGCAGTACTTC
d_call: TRBD2
v_call: TRBV4-3
clone_size: NA
j_call: TRBJ2-7

cdr3_aa: CASRRGQGKETQYF
cdr3_nt: TGTGCCAGCAGAAGGGGACAGGGGAAAGAGACCCAGTACTTC
d_call: TRBD1
v_call: TRBV6-1
clone_size: NA
j_call: TRBJ2-5

cdr3_aa: CATRVPAYEQYF
cdr3_nt: TGTGCCACCAGGGTCCCGGCCTACGAGCAGTACTTC
d_call: NA
v_call: TRBV15
clone_size: NA
j_call: TRBJ2-7

cdr3_aa: CAIRVGTSGGPERDTQYF
cdr3_nt: TGTGCCATCCGGGTGGGGACTAGCGGAGGCCCCGAGAGGGATACGCAGTATTTT
d_call: TRBD2
v_call: TRBV10-3
clone_size: NA
j_call: TRBJ2-3

cdr3_aa: CASSLASNLAAGEQYF
cdr3_nt: TGCGCCAGCAGCTTGGCCTCGAACTTGGCGGCTGGGGAGCAGTACTTC
d_call: NA
v_call: TRBV5-1
clone_size: NA
j_call: TRBJ2-4

cdr3_aa: CATSSGRLSTDTQYF
cdr3_nt: TGTGCCACCAGTTCGGGCCGGCTAAGCACAGATACGCAGTATTTT
d_call: NA
v_call: TRBV24-1
clone_size: few
j_call: TRBJ2-3

cdr3_aa: CSARLRAYGYEQYF
cdr3_nt: TGCAGTGCTAGACTCCGGGCGTATGGGTACGAGCAGTACTTC
d_call: NA
v_call: TRBV20-1
clone_size: NA
j_call: TRBJ2-7

cdr3_aa: CASTGGPATYEQYF
cdr3_nt: TGTGCCAGCACCGGGGGACCGGCAACCTACGAGCAGTACTTC
d_call: NA
v_call: TRBV28
clone_size: NA
j_call: TRBJ2-7

cdr3_aa: CASRPIRVNTDTQYF
cdr3_nt: TGTGCCAGCAGGCCAATCAGGGTGAACACAGATACGCAGTATTTT
d_call: NA
v_call: TRBV28
clone_size: NA
j_call: TRBJ2-3

cdr3_aa: CASSPTEYYEQYF
cdr3_nt: TGTGCCAGCAGCCCCACAGAGTACTACGAGCAGTACTTC
d_call: NA
v_call: TRBV27
clone_size: few
j_call: TRBJ2-7

cdr3_aa: CASRRTGGDYGYTF
cdr3_nt: TGTGCCAGCAGACGGACAGGGGGGGACTATGGCTACACCTTC
d_call: TRBD1
v_call: TRBV2
clone_size: few
j_call: TRBJ1-2

cdr3_aa: CASSLSTRNQPQHF
cdr3_nt: TGTGCCAGCAGCTTATCGACCAGAAATCAGCCCCAGCATTTT
d_call: NA
v_call: TRBV7-9
clone_size: NA
j_call: TRBJ1-5

cdr3_aa: CASSYSNVGQETQYF
cdr3_nt: TGTGCCAGCAGTTACTCGAACGTGGGTCAAGAGACCCAGTACTTC
d_call: NA
v_call: TRBV6-5
clone_size: few
j_call: TRBJ2-5

cdr3_aa: CSARVRVSGSRNEQFF
cdr3_nt: TGCAGTGCTAGAGTACGAGTTAGCGGGAGTCGGAATGAGCAGTTCTTC
d_call: TRBD2
v_call: TRBV20-1
clone_size: once
j_call: TRBJ2-1

cdr3_aa: CATSRAGEPYEQYF
cdr3_nt: TGTGCCACCAGCAGAGCGGGAGAGCCCTACGAGCAGTACTTC
d_call: NA
v_call: TRBV15
clone_size: few
j_call: TRBJ2-7

cdr3_aa: CATSQRTSDSYEQYF
cdr3_nt: TGTGCCACCAGCCAAAGGACTAGCGACTCCTACGAGCAGTACTTC
d_call: TRBD2
v_call: TRBV15
clone_size: NA
j_call: TRBJ2-7

cdr3_aa: CASSEAQGGSEAFF
cdr3_nt: TGTGCCAGCAGTGAAGCGCAGGGGGGGTCTGAAGCTTTCTTT
d_call: TRBD1
v_call: TRBV6-1
clone_size: few
j_call: TRBJ1-1

cdr3_aa: CSVGQVVSGTQYF
cdr3_nt: TGCAGCGTTGGGCAGGTCGTTTCGGGGACCCAGTACTTC
d_call: NA
v_call: TRBV29-1
clone_size: few
j_call: TRBJ2-5

cdr3_aa: CASTDTGQGRYEQYF
cdr3_nt: TGCGCCAGCACTGATACGGGACAGGGCAGGTACGAGCAGTACTTC
d_call: TRBD1
v_call: TRBV5-1
clone_size: NA
j_call: TRBJ2-7

cdr3_aa: CASSYSGQGDPYEQYF
cdr3_nt: TGTGCCAGCAGTTATTCCGGACAGGGGGATCCCTACGAGCAGTACTTC
d_call: TRBD1
v_call: TRBV6-2/TRBV6-3
clone_size: many
j_call: TRBJ2-7

cdr3_aa: CASSYSPGELYEQYF
cdr3_nt: TGTGCCAGCAGTTACTCGCCAGGGGAACTCTACGAGCAGTACTTC
d_call: NA
v_call: TRBV6-5
clone_size: few
j_call: TRBJ2-7

cdr3_aa: CSVGTGGSEAFF
cdr3_nt: TGCAGCGTTGGGACAGGGGGCTCTGAAGCTTTCTTT
d_call: TRBD1
v_call: TRBV29-1
clone_size: NA
j_call: TRBJ1-1

cdr3_aa: CASSPSGIAGLSSYEQYF
cdr3_nt: TGTGCCAGCAGCCCCTCCGGGATAGCGGGCCTGAGCTCCTACGAGCAGTACTTC
d_call: TRBD2
v_call: TRBV7-8
clone_size: NA
j_call: TRBJ2-7

cdr3_aa: CASSLEVKGAKVHSYEQYF
cdr3_nt: TGTGCCAGCAGCTTGGAAGTTAAGGGTGCGAAGGTGCACTCCTACGAGCAGTACTTC
d_call: NA
v_call: TRBV5-6
clone_size: NA
j_call: TRBJ2-7

cdr3_aa: CSALGTDDSPYNSPLHF
cdr3_nt: TGCAGTGCTTTAGGGACAGACGATTCCCCCTATAATTCACCCCTCCACTTT
d_call: TRBD1
v_call: TRBV20-1
clone_size: NA
j_call: TRBJ1-6

cdr3_aa: CASSFWVGESDEQYF
cdr3_nt: TGTGCCAGCAGCTTTTGGGTGGGGGAGAGTGACGAGCAGTACTTC
d_call: NA
v_call: TRBV11-2
clone_size: NA
j_call: TRBJ2-7

cdr3_aa: CASSEVAGASGANVLTF
cdr3_nt: TGTGCCAGTAGTGAGGTAGCGGGAGCATCTGGGGCCAACGTCCTGACTTTC
d_call: TRBD2
v_call: TRBV19
clone_size: NA
j_call: TRBJ2-6

cdr3_aa: CASSPPGVAQYF
cdr3_nt: TGTGCCAGCAGTCCTCCGGGTGTTGCCCAGTACTTC
d_call: NA
v_call: TRBV12-3/TRBV12-4
clone_size: few
j_call: TRBJ2-5

cdr3_aa: CASSSPMGGVGTDTQYF
cdr3_nt: TGTGCCAGCAGCTCCCCGATGGGCGGAGTAGGCACAGATACGCAGTATTTT
d_call: NA
v_call: TRBV11-2
clone_size: NA
j_call: TRBJ2-3

cdr3_aa: CASSQGTGNQETQYF
cdr3_nt: TGTGCCAGCAGCCAAGGGACAGGAAACCAAGAGACCCAGTACTTC
d_call: TRBD1
v_call: TRBV3-1
clone_size: few
j_call: TRBJ2-5

cdr3_aa: CASSEYGRANTGELFF
cdr3_nt: TGCGCCAGCAGTGAGTACGGGAGGGCCAACACCGGGGAGCTGTTTTTT
d_call: TRBD2
v_call: TRBV10-1
clone_size: NA
j_call: TRBJ2-2

cdr3_aa: CASSERQDSTREQFF
cdr3_nt: TGTGCCAGCAGTGAACGTCAGGACTCGACCCGGGAGCAGTTCTTC
d_call: NA
v_call: TRBV6-1
clone_size: NA
j_call: TRBJ2-1

cdr3_aa: CASSATTSEQYF
cdr3_nt: TGTGCCAGCAGTGCCACCACAAGCGAGCAGTACTTC
d_call: NA
v_call: TRBV28
clone_size: NA
j_call: TRBJ2-7

cdr3_aa: CASSPGQKADTEAFF
cdr3_nt: TGTGCCAGCAGTCCGGGACAGAAGGCGGACACTGAAGCTTTCTTT
d_call: TRBD1
v_call: TRBV6-2/TRBV6-3
clone_size: once
j_call: TRBJ1-1

cdr3_aa: CASSRSSGDTQYF
cdr3_nt: TGTGCCAGCAGCCGCAGTTCGGGGGATACGCAGTATTTT
d_call: NA
v_call: TRBV7-9
clone_size: few
j_call: TRBJ2-3

cdr3_aa: CASSLHSSGANVLTF
cdr3_nt: TGTGCCAGCAGTCTCCATAGCTCTGGGGCCAACGTCCTGACTTTC
d_call: NA
v_call: TRBV6-6
clone_size: NA
j_call: TRBJ2-6

cdr3_aa: CASSSAGEAYNEQFF
cdr3_nt: TGCGCCAGCAGCTCTGCAGGGGAGGCCTACAATGAGCAGTTCTTC
d_call: NA
v_call: TRBV5-1
clone_size: NA
j_call: TRBJ2-1

cdr3_aa: CSATGLAGQETQYF
cdr3_nt: TGCAGTGCTACGGGACTAGCGGGACAAGAGACCCAGTACTTC
d_call: TRBD2
v_call: TRBV20-1
clone_size: few
j_call: TRBJ2-5

cdr3_aa: CSVAGTGRNTEAFF
cdr3_nt: TGCAGCGTTGCTGGGACAGGGAGGAACACTGAAGCTTTCTTT
d_call: TRBD1
v_call: TRBV29-1
clone_size: NA
j_call: TRBJ1-1

cdr3_aa: CASSLLPSGFPGTQYF
cdr3_nt: TGTGCCAGCAGTTTACTCCCTAGCGGGTTCCCGGGGACCCAGTACTTC
d_call: TRBD2
v_call: TRBV12-3/TRBV12-4
clone_size: few
j_call: TRBJ2-5

cdr3_aa: CASSSGASQYF
cdr3_nt: TGTGCCAGCAGTTCAGGCGCGTCCCAGTACTTC
d_call: NA
v_call: TRBV27
clone_size: NA
j_call: TRBJ2-7

cdr3_aa: CSARPSGTVNEKLFF
cdr3_nt: TGCAGTGCTAGACCTTCCGGGACAGTTAATGAAAAACTGTTTTTT
d_call: TRBD1
v_call: TRBV20-1
clone_size: once
j_call: TRBJ1-4

cdr3_aa: CASSPRDFSEQYF
cdr3_nt: TGTGCCAGCTCACCAAGGGACTTCTCCGAGCAGTACTTC
d_call: NA
v_call: TRBV18
clone_size: few
j_call: TRBJ2-7

cdr3_aa: CASSFRLAGSNSYNEQFF
cdr3_nt: TGTGCCAGCAGTTTCAGGCTAGCGGGATCCAACTCCTACAATGAGCAGTTCTTC
d_call: TRBD2
v_call: TRBV27
clone_size: few
j_call: TRBJ2-1

cdr3_aa: CASSPQGAIVEPLHF
cdr3_nt: TGTGCCAGCAGCCCCCAGGGGGCTATTGTGGAGCCCCTCCACTTT
d_call: TRBD1
v_call: TRBV7-2
clone_size: NA
j_call: TRBJ1-6

cdr3_aa: CSVEEQWRGSYEQYF
cdr3_nt: TGCAGCGTTGAAGAGCAGTGGCGGGGCTCCTACGAGCAGTACTTC
d_call: NA
v_call: TRBV29-1
clone_size: few
j_call: TRBJ2-7

cdr3_aa: CASSPRTGANEKLFF
cdr3_nt: TGTGCCAGCAGTCCAAGGACAGGGGCAAATGAAAAACTGTTTTTT
d_call: TRBD1
v_call: TRBV27
clone_size: once
j_call: TRBJ1-4

cdr3_aa: CASSLGTSSTDAQYF
cdr3_nt: TGTGCCAGCAGCTTAGGGACTTCTAGCACAGATGCGCAGTATTTT
d_call: NA
v_call: TRBV7-2
clone_size: NA
j_call: TRBJ2-3

cdr3_aa: CASSLQAGGGWEQYF
cdr3_nt: TGTGCCAGCAGTTTACAAGCGGGAGGGGGTTGGGAGCAGTACTTC
d_call: TRBD2
v_call: TRBV27
clone_size: NA
j_call: TRBJ2-7

cdr3_aa: CASSRVGTYTDTQYF
cdr3_nt: TGTGCCAGCAGCCGCGTGGGAACCTACACAGATACGCAGTATTTT
d_call: NA
v_call: TRBV3-1
clone_size: few
j_call: TRBJ2-3